The source of this TCR beta chain is a study of PD-L1 blockade in urothelial cancer. The overall study: Men with urothelial cancer arising in the bladder made up most of the 29 patients. Across blood samples, T cells had a median count of approximately 130,000.

It was locally advanced or metastatic urothelial carcinoma that patients had. Samples were collected from each patient before treatment and during treatment. Each patient gave between 1 and 8 of them in total. The method was immunoSEQ multiplex PCR; TCRdb's version includes in-frame clones alone and lacks a portion of them. The repertoire holds about 57,000 clones, more than 70% seen once, with under 3% in the top ten. The CDR3 is 11 residues long. Germline V gives CDR1 DFQATT, CDR2 SNEGSKA (reference sequence). The receptor was isolated from a man aged 50 or older with urothelial cancer. Here the sequenced sample was PBMCs, taken around atezolizumab (anti-PD-L1) treatment. The V and J genes are TRBV20-1 and TRBJ1-1; weak D call: TRBD1 (6 bases). The CDR3 nucleotides are TGCAGCACAGGGAGGAACACTGAAGCTTTCTTT. Translated: CSTGRNTEAFF.